A single sample is the source of the 24 T cell receptor beta chains below, sequenced in a study of T cells in Graves' hyperthyroidism and ophthalmopathy. Researchers amplified the TCR beta CDR3 regions from RNA transcripts. The HTBI primer set was used in a first-round RT-PCR of the TCR CDR3. TCRdb independently ran MiXCR on the multiplex PCR reads; one entry per CDR3 protein. The sample has 200,000 or so distinct CDR3 sequences, 17% seen once. Sequenced material: blood. The receptors come from a woman in her forties or fifties with Graves' hyperthyroidism.

Ten or more counts support this clonotype. The chain carries TRBV12-3 or TRBV12-4 and TRBJ2-7; D gene uncertain. This CDR3 has 13 amino acids. V lost 3 bases, J lost 6 bases, and 12 bases lay in between. This CDR3 is CASSFNEETEQYF. The CDR3, as DNA: TGTGCCAGCAGTTTTAATGAGGAGACCGAGCAGTACTTC.

This clonotype was recorded many times. The chain carries TRBV6-2 or TRBV6-3 and TRBJ2-2; TRBD1 aligns across 8 bases. V shed 6 bases and J 4 bases; nucleotides not matched to a gene: 4. Germline lookup yields CDR1 MNHEY and CDR2 SVGEGT. The CDR3 has 14 amino acids. The CDR3 loop is CASRRTGFTGELFF. The CDR3 nucleotides read TGTGCCAGCAGGCGGACAGGGTTCACCGGGGAGCTGTTTTTT.

Many counts were recorded for this clonotype. The chain is built from TRBV7-2 and TRBJ2-7; D is perhaps TRBD1 (7 bases). Trimming removed 5 bases at V and 0 bases at J, with 17 bases between. Germline V CDR1 and CDR2: SGHTA, FQGNSA. CDR3 length equals 16 residues. CDR3 DNA: TGTGCCAGCAGCCAGGGGGTAGCGGCTAGCTCCTACGAGCAGTACTTC. Translating gives CASSQGVAASSYEQYF.

The chain combines TRBV28 with TRBJ2-2; D remains unclear. Germline V CDR1 and CDR2: MDHEN, SYDVKM. Deletions cut 3 bases from V and 8 bases from J, with 16 bases between. The CDR3 covers 15 residues. The CDR3 loop is CASSFRRLAGGELFF. The CDR3 DNA sequence: TGTGCCAGCAGTTTCAGGCGACTCGCTGGGGGGGAGCTGTTTTTT. The full variable domain, its missing parts supplied by reference TRBV28 and TRBJ2-2, is DVKVTQSSRYLVKRTGEKVFLECVQDMDHENMFWYRQDPGLGLRLIYFSYDVKMKEKGDIPEGYSVSREKKERFSLILESASTNQTSMYLCASSFRRLAGGELFFGEGSRLTVL.

There are many counts of this clonotype. V gene TRBV11-3 combines with J gene TRBJ2-1; 8 bases agree with TRBD2. J lost 7 bases, V lost 0 bases, and 2 bases had no gene match. There are 14 residues in the CDR3. The germline V gene has CDR1 SGHNT and CDR2 YENEEA. CDR3 coding DNA: TGTGCCAGCAGCTTAGAGGGACTAGTAAATGAGCAGTTCTTC. Amino acids: CASSLEGLVNEQFF. The complete variable domain, with remaining parts taken from reference TRBV11-3 and TRBJ2-1, reads EAGVVQSPRYKIIEKKQPVAFWCNPISGHNTLYWYLQNLGQGPELLIRYENEEAVDDSQLPKDRFSAERLKGVDSTLKIQPAELGDSAVYLCASSLEGLVNEQFFGPGTRLTVL.

In its sample, this clonotype was seen many times. The chain joins TRBV11-3 to TRBJ2-1, with D possibly matching TRBD2 (7 bases). Germline CDR1 reads SGHNT; CDR2 reads YENEEA. V was pared by 0 bases and J by 6 bases, with 15 bases between. This CDR3 comprises 16 residues. CDR3 protein: CASSLDWGGPVNEQFF. In DNA, the CDR3 is TGTGCCAGCAGCTTAGATTGGGGGGGCCCTGTCAATGAGCAGTTCTTC.

This clonotype came up a few times. The chain is built from TRBV3-1 and TRBJ2-2; the D is unclear. Between the trimmed V and J ends, which lost 2 bases and 1 base, there was a span of 8 bases. Per germline, CDR1 LGHDT and CDR2 YNNKEL (reference sequence). This CDR3 has 15 residues. CDR3 protein: CASSQPEKNTGELFF. DNA for the CDR3: TGTGCCAGCAGCCAACCGGAGAAGAACACCGGGGAGCTGTTTTTT.

The sample holds many counts of this clonotype. The V gene is TRBV30, the J gene TRBJ1-2, with a possible D match to TRBD1 (6 bases). Trimming removed 7 bases at V and 6 bases at J, with 12 bases between. The CDR3 contains 11 residues. Germline-derived CDR1 and CDR2 are GTSNPN and SVGIG (reference sequence). The CDR3 spells CAYQGSDGYTF. CDR3 in DNA: TGTGCCTACCAGGGGAGTGATGGCTACACCTTC.

This clonotype was counted many times. The rearrangement uses TRBV6-6 and TRBJ1-3; 9 bases are a match to TRBD1. CDR3 length equals 16 residues. Unmatched junction bases numbered 2, after V lost 0 bases and J lost 2 bases. CDR1 MNHNY and CDR2 SVGAGI come from the germline V gene (reference sequence). DNA for the CDR3: TGTGCCAGCAGTTACTCGAACAGGGGGCCTGGAAACACCATATATTTT. This codes for CASSYSNRGPGNTIYF.

This chain uses TRBV20-1 with TRBJ1-2; D unclear. This CDR3 has 13 residues. Germline V gene lookup returns CDR1 DFQATT and CDR2 SNEGSKA (reference sequence). Trimming took off 6 bases at V and 5 bases at J, with 16 bases between the two ends. CDR3 sequence reads: CSALAERSYGYTF. CDR3 coding DNA: TGCAGTGCCCTCGCGGAACGATCTTATGGCTACACCTTC.

This chain links TRBV5-1 with TRBJ2-5; 7 nucleotides agree with TRBD1. CDR1 and CDR2 (germline): SGHRS, YFSETQ. Unmatched junction bases numbered 8, after V lost 7 bases and J lost 5 bases. The CDR3 consists of 13 residues. The CDR3 sequence: CASALTGIETQYF. CDR3 nucleotide sequence: TGCGCCAGCGCCTTGACAGGGATCGAGACCCAGTACTTC.

The sample holds many counts of this clonotype. CDR3 DNA sequence: TGTGCCAGCACCCATAGGCCGCCCGGCGGCTACACCTTC. It codes for CASTHRPPGGYTF. The genes are TRBV5-6 and TRBJ1-2; D unresolved. The CDR3 totals 13 residues. The V end lost 6 bases, the J end lost 8 bases, and 17 bases lay between the germline ends. Germline assignment: CDR1 SGHDT and CDR2 YYEEEE. The full variable domain, its missing parts supplied by reference TRBV5-6 and TRBJ1-2, is DAGVTQSPTHLIKTRGQQVTLRCSPKSGHDTVSWYQQALGQGPQFIFQYYEEEERQRGNFPDRFSGHQFPNYSSELNVNALLLGDSALYLCASTHRPPGGYTFGSGTRLTVV.

This clonotype was observed a few times. The chain links TRBV18 to TRBJ1-1; D may be TRBD1 (5 bases). CDR3 size: 13 residues. Trimming took 6 bases from V and 2 from J, leaving 10 bases between them. Germline V gives CDR1 KGHSH, CDR2 LQKENI. CDR3 amino acids: CASSGPPNTEAFF. CDR3 DNA: TGTGCCAGCTCGGGGCCTCCTAACACTGAAGCTTTCTTT.

The chain joins TRBV4-1 to TRBJ1-4; D gene uncertain. Trimming left V 0 bases short and J 7 bases short, with 0 bases between. This CDR3 comprises 11 residues. The germline V gene encodes CDR1 MGHRA and CDR2 YSYEKL. The CDR3 nucleotides are TGCGCCAGCAGCCAAGATGAAAAACTGTTTTTT. Translation: CASSQDEKLFF.

This clonotype turned up a few times. The genes are TRBV20-1 and TRBJ1-2; the match to TRBD1 covers 7 bases. The CDR3 contains 16 residues. J gave up 8 bases and V 0 bases, and 15 bases lay outside the gene matches. Germline V gene data show CDR1 as DFQATT and CDR2 as SNEGSKA (reference sequence). The CDR3 DNA is TGCAGTGCTAGAGATCCCGGCCAGGGGGGCAGGTGGGGCTACACCTTC. Protein product: CSARDPGQGGRWGYTF.

This clonotype has ten or more counts. The V gene is TRBV29-1, the J gene TRBJ2-3; 8 nucleotides match TRBD2. CDR3 length equals 20 residues. Germline CDR1 SQVTM, CDR2 ANQGSEA. With V trimmed by 2 bases and J by 5 bases, 24 bases remained unmatched. In DNA, the CDR3 is TGCAGCGTTGAATCTTTACTGGGTCTGATCAAGCGGGAGTATGTAGATACGCAGTATTTT. Its translation is CSVESLLGLIKREYVDTQYF.

In nucleotides, the CDR3 is TGTGCCAGCAGCCCTTGGACAGGGGGTAGATCAAACTATGGCTACACCTTC. Its translation is CASSPWTGGRSNYGYTF. The rearrangement links TRBV3-1 to TRBJ1-2; 10 bases match TRBD1. The trim removed 4 bases at V and 2 bases at J, leaving 10 bases unmatched. This CDR3 comprises 17 residues. Germline values: CDR1 LGHDT, CDR2 YNNKEL (reference sequence). The entire variable domain, with the rest obtained from reference TRBV3-1 and TRBJ1-2, is as follows: DTAVSQTPKYLVTQMGNDKSIKCEQNLGHDTMYWYKQDSKKFLKIMFSYNNKELIINETVPNRFSPKSPDKAHLNLHINSLELGDSAVYFCASSPWTGGRSNYGYTFGSGTRLTVV.

The V and J genes are TRBV6-1 and TRBJ2-1; TRBD2 agrees at 12 bases. The V gene end was trimmed by 10 bases and the J gene end by 7 bases; junction bases not matched to a gene: 8. The CDR3 spans 14 residues. From germline, CDR1 is MNHNS and CDR2 SASEGT. CDR3 in amino acids: CANRRGLAGNEQFF. As DNA, the CDR3 is TGTGCCAACAGAAGAGGACTAGCGGGAAATGAGCAGTTCTTC.

The sample holds many counts of this clonotype. This chain uses TRBV12-3 or TRBV12-4 with TRBJ1-1; no reliable D call. The V end lost 0 bases, the J end lost 9 bases, and 5 bases lay between the germline ends. The CDR3 is 11 amino acids. The CDR3 sequence: CASSLAQKAFF. The CDR3 region has the DNA TGTGCCAGCAGTTTAGCGCAGAAAGCTTTCTTT.

The V call is TRBV28, the J call TRBJ2-3; tentatively, D is TRBD2 (6 bases). The CDR3 is 12 amino acids. Germline V gene sequence: CDR1 MDHEN, CDR2 SYDVKM. V was shortened by 4 bases and J by 4 bases, with 6 bases between the two germline ends. The chain's CDR3 is CASSSGADTQYF. The CDR3 DNA is TGTGCCAGCAGTTCGGGGGCAGATACGCAGTATTTT.

In this sample, this clonotype turned up many times. V gene TRBV6-1 combines with J gene TRBJ1-2; D may be TRBD1 (5 bases). V lost 6 bases and J lost 7, with 15 bases in between. Looked up from germline, CDR1 is MNHNS and CDR2 is SASEGT. The CDR3 spans 13 residues. CDR3 bases: TGTGCCAGCAGCGCCTTGGAGGGACGTGGCTACACCTTC. This translates into CASSALEGRGYTF.

This sequence joins TRBV5-1 and TRBJ2-3; TRBD2 matches 10 bases. Trimming cost V 4 bases and J 0 bases; bases outside gene matches: 8. Germline V lookup: CDR1 SGHRS, CDR2 YFSETQ. The CDR3 runs to 17 residues. CDR3 sequence: CASSLPSGRGSTDTQYF. The CDR3 nucleotides are TGCGCCAGCAGCCTTCCTAGCGGGAGAGGGAGCACAGATACGCAGTATTTT.

This rearrangement joins TRBV27 to TRBJ2-1; D remains ambiguous. CDR1 and CDR2 (germline): MNHEY, SMNVEV (reference sequence). V was pared by 2 bases and J by 8 bases, with 10 bases between. This CDR3 has 13 residues. CDR3 sequence: CASSLMRLDEQFF. The DNA for the CDR3 is TGTGCCAGCAGTTTAATGCGACTGGATGAGCAGTTCTTC.

Ten or more counts support this clonotype. This rearrangement joins TRBV10-3 to TRBJ2-2; TRBD1 matches at 8 bases. Germline V gene data show CDR1 as ENHRY and CDR2 as SYGVKD. This CDR3 region has 15 residues. With V trimmed by 2 bases and J by 2 bases, 1 base remained unmatched. The CDR3 sequence is CAISEPGGNTGELFF. CDR3 DNA: TGTGCCATCAGTGAGCCAGGGGGCAACACCGGGGAGCTGTTTTTT.